The rows below give T cell receptor beta chains drawn from one sample of a study of blood T cell repertoires in COVID-19. Profiling relied on immunoSEQ multiplex PCR, and the TCRdb table lists in-frame clones only, not all of them. The sample includes about 140,000 clones, under 80% of them seen just once. Sequencing used peripheral blood. Receptor source: a man older than 75 with acute or convalescent COVID-19. Both conserved end residues are part of each CDR3. D genes are given only for firm matches. Only part of the rows carry a size: once, few, many, or a class if the clone is expanded.

size	V	D	J	DNA	CDR3
NA	TRBV5-1	TRBD2	TRBJ2-5	TGCGCCAGCAGCCCCGGGGGGGCCGGTGAAGAGACCCAGTACTTC	CASSPGGAGEETQYF
NA	TRBV2	TRBD1	TRBJ1-1	TGTGCCAGCAGTCAACAGGGGAGAAGAAACACTGAAGCTTTCTTT	CASSQQGRRNTEAFF
NA	TRBV6-5	TRBD1	TRBJ1-2	TGTGCCAGCCGACCACAGGGGGCAGGCGGCTACACCTTC	CASRPQGAGGYTF
NA	TRBV5-4	TRBD1	TRBJ2-5	TGTGCCAGCAGCCGGACACGCTTAGGGGGCGGGCAAGAGACCCAGTACTTC	CASSRTRLGGGQETQYF
NA	TRBV28	TRBD1	TRBJ2-2	TGTGCCAGCAGGAGCGACAGGGGGAACACCGGGGAGCTGTTTTTT	CASRSDRGNTGELFF
few	TRBV6-4	TRBD2	TRBJ2-2	TGTGCCAGCCGCGCTAGCGGGAACACCGGGGAGCTGTTTTTT	CASRASGNTGELFF
NA	TRBV7-2	NA	TRBJ2-3	TGTGCCGGGGCGTATAGCACAGATACGCAGTATTTT	CAGAYSTDTQYF
few	TRBV5-1	TRBD1	TRBJ1-3	TGCGCCAGCAGCCCGGGACAGAGCTCTGGAAACACCATATATTTT	CASSPGQSSGNTIYF
NA	TRBV28	NA	TRBJ2-2	TGTGCCAGCAATAGGCCCGACTTCAACACCGGGGAGCTGTTTTTT	CASNRPDFNTGELFF
NA	TRBV5-4	TRBD1	TRBJ1-1	TGTGCCAGCAGCTGGAAAGATACAGGGGGCACTGAAGCTTTCTTT	CASSWKDTGGTEAFF
once	TRBV5-1	TRBD2	TRBJ2-1	TGCGCCAGCAGCTTAGCCCTAGCGGGGGTTAATGAGCAGTTCTTC	CASSLALAGVNEQFF
NA	TRBV6-2/TRBV6-3	NA	TRBJ1-2	TGTGCCAGCAGTTTCGGACAGTTTTATGGCTACACCTTC	CASSFGQFYGYTF
NA	TRBV7-2	NA	TRBJ1-6	TGTGCCAGCAGCTTAGTGGGGAGCTCCTATAATTCACCCCTCCACTTT	CASSLVGSSYNSPLHF
NA	TRBV28	TRBD2	TRBJ2-1	TGTGCCAGCAGTTTTTGGGCTAGCGGGGCCGGGTCTGACAATGAGCAGTTCTTC	CASSFWASGAGSDNEQFF
NA	TRBV19	TRBD2	TRBJ2-1	TGTGCCAGTAGTAGAGGGACTAGCGGGGCCTACAATGAGCAGTTCTTC	CASSRGTSGAYNEQFF
NA	TRBV7-8	NA	TRBJ1-5	TGTGCCAGCACACTAGCGGGGAAGGGTCAGCCCCAGCATTTT	CASTLAGKGQPQHF
NA	TRBV19	NA	TRBJ1-2	TGTGCCAGTAGTGGTCGCCAACAAACTAACTATGGCTACACCTTC	CASSGRQQTNYGYTF
NA	TRBV11-2	NA	TRBJ2-7	TGTGCCAGCAGCTCCATTTTCGGGACATTTTACGAGCAGTACTTC	CASSSIFGTFYEQYF
once	TRBV24-1	TRBD1	TRBJ2-7	TGTGCCACCAGCGACAGGGGTCGACACGAGCAGTACTTC	CATSDRGRHEQYF
few	TRBV6-5	NA	TRBJ1-5	TGTGCCAGCACCGGGGGGCTCCATCAGCCCCAGCATTTT	CASTGGLHQPQHF
NA	TRBV2	TRBD1	TRBJ1-6	TGTGCCAGCGGGACAGGGGGGTCTGCTTATTCACCCCTCCACTTT	CASGTGGSAYSPLHF
NA	TRBV6-5	NA	TRBJ1-2	TGTGCCAGCAGAGCCCCTCCCGTCGGGAACTATGGCTACACCTTC	CASRAPPVGNYGYTF
few	TRBV15	NA	TRBJ1-2	TGTGCCACCAGCCCCCGGATCGGCAAAAAAGGAGGTGGCTACACCTTC	CATSPRIGKKGGGYTF
NA	TRBV7-2	NA	TRBJ1-1	TGTGCCAGCAGCTTGGTTGGGCACATGAACACTGAAGCTTTCTTT	CASSLVGHMNTEAFF
NA	TRBV7-2	TRBD1	TRBJ1-4	TGTGCCAGCAGCTCGCAGGGACAGGTTAATGAAAAACTGTTTTTT	CASSSQGQVNEKLFF
NA	TRBV27	NA	TRBJ2-2	TGTGCCAGCAGTGAGAGTACCGGGGAGCTGTTTTTT	CASSESTGELFF
few	TRBV5-1	NA	TRBJ2-2	TGCGCCAGCAGCTTGGGTGGGCCAGGGAACACCGGGGAGCTGTTTTTT	CASSLGGPGNTGELFF
NA	TRBV28	TRBD2	TRBJ2-7	TGTGCCAGCAGTTTCGGGACTAGCGGGGATCACGGGTACTTC	CASSFGTSGDHGYF
NA	TRBV4-2	NA	TRBJ2-5	TGTGCCAGCAGCCCATCACGGACAGCTGAGGGGACCCAGTACTTC	CASSPSRTAEGTQYF
few	TRBV6-2/TRBV6-3	TRBD1	TRBJ1-5	TGTGCCAGCAGTTACGGATCAGGGGGCTGGCAGCCCCAGCATTTT	CASSYGSGGWQPQHF
NA	TRBV29-1	NA	TRBJ1-4	TGCAGCGTTGGGGTCGGCGGAAGAAATGAAAAACTGTTTTTT	CSVGVGGRNEKLFF
few	TRBV7-2	TRBD1	TRBJ1-1	TGTGCCAGCAGCTTCGACAGGGAAGGTGAAGCTTTCTTT	CASSFDREGEAFF
few	TRBV9	NA	TRBJ1-2	TGTGCCAGCAGCGTAACCGGGGGAACGTATGGCTACACCTTC	CASSVTGGTYGYTF
NA	TRBV7-2	TRBD1	TRBJ1-4	TGTGCCAGCAGCTCCCGACAGGGGACTAATGAAAAACTGTTTTTT	CASSSRQGTNEKLFF
NA	TRBV4-1	NA	TRBJ1-1	TGCGCCAGCAGCCGATACACCCAGGGAGGGAACACTGAAGCTTTCTTT	CASSRYTQGGNTEAFF
NA	TRBV6-2/TRBV6-3	NA	TRBJ1-6	TGTGCCAGCAGTTACGTGGGACTGTATAATTCACCCCTCCACTTT	CASSYVGLYNSPLHF
NA	TRBV11-2	NA	TRBJ2-3	TGTGCCAGCAGCTATTGGGGGCTCGGCACAGATACGCAGTATTTT	CASSYWGLGTDTQYF
NA	TRBV7-6	NA	TRBJ2-2	TGTGCCAGCAGCTATACTGGTGCGAAGGGGACCGGGGAGCTGTTTTTT	CASSYTGAKGTGELFF
NA	TRBV6-2/TRBV6-3	NA	TRBJ2-1	TGTGCCAGCAGTTCTTCCTCTCGGGAGCAGTTCTTC	CASSSSSREQFF
NA	TRBV6-6	TRBD1	TRBJ2-7	TGTGCCAGCAGTTTCGGACAGGGCCCTTCCTACGAGCAGTACTTC	CASSFGQGPSYEQYF
once	TRBV9	TRBD1	TRBJ2-3	TGTGCCAGCAGCGGGCCCGGGACAGGCACAGATACGCAGTATTTT	CASSGPGTGTDTQYF
once	TRBV24-1	NA	TRBJ2-5	TGTGCCACCAGTGATAGGCAGGGGTTGGAGACCCAGTACTTC	CATSDRQGLETQYF
NA	TRBV7-2	NA	TRBJ1-2	TGTGCCAGCAGCTTTCTGATGGAGGGGCTTAATGGCTACACCTTC	CASSFLMEGLNGYTF
NA	TRBV11-1	TRBD2	TRBJ2-7	TGTGCCAGCGGGAGGGGAGCGGTACGACTTTACGAGCAGTACTTC	CASGRGAVRLYEQYF
NA	TRBV4-3	TRBD1	TRBJ2-2	TGCGCCAGCAGCCAGAACCCGGGACAGGACTTTACCGGGGAGCTGTTTTTT	CASSQNPGQDFTGELFF
NA	TRBV7-8	NA	TRBJ1-1	TGTGCCAGCAGCCCCCTTGAAGCTTTCTTT	CASSPLEAFF
NA	TRBV5-1	NA	TRBJ1-2	TGCGCCAGCAGCTTAGCCAGGACAGACTATGGCTACACCTTC	CASSLARTDYGYTF
NA	TRBV5-4	NA	TRBJ1-2	TGTGCCAGCAGCCGGGACAAATATGGCTACACCTTC	CASSRDKYGYTF
NA	TRBV9	NA	TRBJ2-7	TGTGCCAGCAGCGTAGACAGGTATAACTACGAGCAGTACTTC	CASSVDRYNYEQYF